This T cell receptor beta chain came from a study of response to subunit inactivated influenza vaccine. TCRdb re-analysed the RT-PCR reads in MiXCR, keeping a single row per CDR3 protein. Of around 470,000 distinct CDR3 sequences listed, approximately 7.3% were seen once; the top ten hold about an eighth. The CDR3 has 18 residues. Per germline, CDR1 MNHEY and CDR2 SMNVEV (reference sequence). The V end lost 2 bases, the J end lost 0 bases, and 20 bases lay between the germline ends. The sequence was obtained from a man between 45 and 75 years old who received an inactivated influenza vaccine. This chain links TRBV27 with TRBJ2-7, with D perhaps TRBD2 (6 bases). The material sequenced was PBMCs from blood, taken about 23 months after vaccination. The CDR3 protein is CASSLVNPTRIHSYEQYF. As DNA, the CDR3 is TGTGCCAGCAGTTTAGTCAACCCGACTAGAATCCACTCCTACGAGCAGTACTTC.